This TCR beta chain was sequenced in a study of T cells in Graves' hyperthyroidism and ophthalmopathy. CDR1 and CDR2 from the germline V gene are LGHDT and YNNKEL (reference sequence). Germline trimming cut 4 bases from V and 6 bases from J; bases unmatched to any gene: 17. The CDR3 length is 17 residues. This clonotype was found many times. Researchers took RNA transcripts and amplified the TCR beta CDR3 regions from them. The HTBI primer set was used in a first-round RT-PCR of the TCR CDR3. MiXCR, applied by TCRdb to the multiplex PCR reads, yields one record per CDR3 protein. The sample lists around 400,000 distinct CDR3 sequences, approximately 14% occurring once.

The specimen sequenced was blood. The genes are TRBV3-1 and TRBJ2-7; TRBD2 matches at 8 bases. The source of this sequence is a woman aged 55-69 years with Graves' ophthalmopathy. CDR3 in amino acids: CASSPPSGTRPASEQYF. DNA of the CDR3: TGTGCCAGCAGCCCACCCTCCGGGACTAGGCCCGCCAGCGAGCAGTACTTC.